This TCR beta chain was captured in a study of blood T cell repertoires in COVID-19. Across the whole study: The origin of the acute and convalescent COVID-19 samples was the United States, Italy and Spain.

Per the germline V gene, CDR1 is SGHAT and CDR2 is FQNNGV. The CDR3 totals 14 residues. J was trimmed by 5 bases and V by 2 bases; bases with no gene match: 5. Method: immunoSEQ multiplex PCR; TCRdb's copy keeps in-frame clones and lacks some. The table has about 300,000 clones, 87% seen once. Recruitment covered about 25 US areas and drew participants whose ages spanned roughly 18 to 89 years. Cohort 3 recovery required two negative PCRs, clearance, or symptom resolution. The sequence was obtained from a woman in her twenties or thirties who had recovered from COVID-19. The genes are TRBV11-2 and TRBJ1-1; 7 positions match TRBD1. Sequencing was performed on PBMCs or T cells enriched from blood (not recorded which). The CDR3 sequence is CASSLRTGDTEAFF. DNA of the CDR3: TGTGCCAGCAGCTTACGCACAGGGGATACTGAAGCTTTCTTT.